This T cell receptor (beta chain) came from a study of blood T cell repertoires in COVID-19. Study-wide background: Donors in the United States, Italy and Spain gave samples during acute or convalescent COVID-19. In each case, the material was cDNA or gDNA derived from T cells, B-cell-depleted T cells, or PBMCs.

Original analysis: Using reference gene primer amplification, nucleated cell counts were estimated. Sequenced by immunoSEQ multiplex PCR; TCRdb stores in-frame clones only, minus some. That table gives V, J and clone size, and the DNA gave D and trimming. Of roughly 140,000 clones in the sample, around 78% were seen once. CDR1 is LGHNT, CDR2 FRNRAP, per germline. The CDR3 covers 17 residues. With 5 bases removed from V and 0 bases from J, the gap between germline ends came to 17 bases. The clonotype comes from a woman aged 55-75 years with acute or convalescent COVID-19. The chain is built from TRBV12-5 and TRBJ2-1; D not resolved. Material: peripheral blood. CDR3 sequence (DNA): TGTGCTAGTGGTCAAGTACAGAAATTGAGCTCCTACAATGAGCAGTTCTTC. Protein sequence: CASGQVQKLSSYNEQFF.